The following is a T cell receptor (beta chain) sequence with its context. There is no known antigen for this receptor. Base qualities were left out, and no much larger clone turns up one base away. There are 16 amino acids in the CDR3, from cysteine to phenylalanine inclusive. Only the CDR3 DNA is retained, 48 bases long and in frame from the first base. V is pared back by 0 bases and J by 2 bases, with 13 bases lying between the germline termini. The germline V gene gives CDR1 as SGHRS and CDR2 as YFSETQ. The immunoSEQ Assay, a bias-controlled multiplex PCR, was used to amplify TCRbeta CDR3 regions from genomic DNA. The paper's data handling went like this. The number of nucleated cells in each sample was estimated by amplification of reference gene primers within the assay. Sequence reads were collapsed and filtered to measure the absolute abundance of every unique TCRbeta CDR3 rearrangement. Productive Simpson clonality was computed per sample as the square root of Simpson's diversity index over productive rearrangements. As stored in TCRdb, this immuneACCESS dataset retains in-frame rearrangements with V and J assigned. A fraction of the clones does not appear; measured against another copy, unresolved V genes explain less than half of the discrepancy, and the remainder lacks a known reason. That table supplies the V and J calls and clone size; D and trimming were determined from the DNA. A total of 30,000 or so clones appear in this sample, around 91% of them only once. 16% of the sample is in the top ten clones.

This entry is derived from a study of blood T cell repertoires in COVID-19 (dated by TCRdb to 2020 to 2022). Regarding the research as a whole: Samples from collaborators originated in the United States, Italy and Spain and spanned both the acute and convalescent phases of COVID-19. Samples were obtained from the ongoing ImmuneRACE study (first 160 participants) and from over a thousand subjects provided by 6 global collaborators. Subjects who had been exposed to COVID-19, were actively infected with it, or had recovered from it provided the deeply sampled blood TCRbeta repertoires that made up the dataset. Where available, HLA class I and class II types were obtained from metadata supplied by the sample provider rather than from assay-based typing. The repertoires were released in a freely available public database meant as a resource for research on the immune response to SARS-CoV-2. The material from the prospective study consisted of cDNA or gDNA derived from T cells, B-cell-depleted T cells, or PBMCs. Nearly every sample came with metadata listing a de-identified subject ID, COVID-19 status, age in years and sex.

Each collaborating institution followed its own protocols to collect whole blood in K2EDTA tubes. Collaborator samples were shipped for TCRbeta analysis as frozen whole blood, isolated PBMCs, or DNA extracted from either sample type. Beyond this particular receptor, the publication reports: The amount of clinical and demographic metadata varied by source and participant and was provided uncurated.

The chain links TRBV5-1 with TRBJ2-3; TRBD2 is possibly the D segment (6 matching bases). This sequence was found in a man aged 80 or over with acute or convalescent COVID-19. The sequencing sample was made of peripheral blood. In nucleotides, the sequence is TGCGCCAGCAGCTTGGGATACGGGGGACCCACAGATACGCAGTATTTT. This codes for CASSLGYGGPTDTQYF.